One TCR beta chain is described in this entry. Antigen: not known. From germline, CDR1 is MNHEY and CDR2 SVGAGI. Trimming took 4 bases from V and 4 from J, leaving 17 bases between them. The CDR3 consists of 16 residues. cDNA molecules carried unique molecular identifiers, and template switching added a universal primer site. TCRdb redid the calling of the 5' RACE reads with MiXCR, one entry per CDR3 protein. The sample carries around 1.7 million distinct CDR3 sequences, about 32% recorded once. This sample is part of a study of identical twins. Study results and limitations: Monozygotic twin pairs showed more out-of-frame TCR alpha sharing than models estimated. Weaker excess twin sharing was seen among beta out-of-frame sequences.

Sequencing used cord blood. The chain links TRBV6-5 to TRBJ1-5, with a tentative D call TRBD1 (5 bases). The TCR sequence derives from a newborn girl in good health. This CDR3 reads CASSSPSSGRNQPQHF. In DNA form, the CDR3 reads TGTGCCAGCAGTTCTCCATCCTCAGGGAGGAATCAGCCCCAGCATTTT.